A single sample gave rise to the 30 T cell receptor beta chains below, sequenced in a study of blood T cells in healthy people across ages. Alongside a J-beta primer mix, a sample-barcoded 5' primer served in a second PCR lasting about 6 to 12 cycles. TCRdb redid the calling of the 5' RACE reads with MiXCR, one entry per CDR3 protein. The table includes some 670,000 distinct CDR3 sequences, 45% to 60% detected once. Sequencing was performed on blood. The receptors come from a woman aged 80 or over in good health.

The V gene is TRBV20-1, the J gene TRBJ1-4; D call uncertain. Deletions cut 2 bases from V and 0 bases from J, with 7 bases between. CDR1 DFQATT and CDR2 SNEGSKA come from the germline V gene (reference sequence). The CDR3 covers 14 residues. CDR3 in amino acids: CSARRPTTNEKLFF. CDR3 in DNA: TGCAGTGCTAGAAGACCAACAACTAATGAAAAACTGTTTTTT.

This clonotype was picked up many times. The chain links TRBV6-6 to TRBJ2-7, with D uncertain. V lost 3 bases and J 5 bases, leaving 5 bases between the germline ends. CDR3 size: 11 residues. CDR1 is MNHNY, CDR2 SVGAGI, per germline (reference sequence). In nucleotides, the CDR3 is TGTGCCAGCAGTTATAGCCACGAGCAGTACTTC. Its translation is CASSYSHEQYF.

About this clonotype: Since a much larger clone is just one base distant, this may be a read error. The J gene is TRBJ2-7, the V gene TRBV27; 7 bases are shared with TRBD2. V shed 3 bases and J 7 bases; nucleotides not matched to a gene: 18. The CDR3 extends over 17 amino acids. Germline-derived CDR1 and CDR2 are MNHEY and SMNVEV (reference sequence). The DNA of the CDR3 is TGTGCCAGCAGTTTTTCTCCGGGGGGAAGACTGCTAGTAGAGCAGTACTTC. Amino acids: CASSFSPGGRLLVEQYF.

At least ten counts were recorded for this clonotype. This sequence joins TRBV5-1 and TRBJ1-2, with D hard to call. The CDR3 runs 12 residues. Trimming cost V 7 bases and J 5 bases, with 12 bases left between them. In germline, CDR1 is SGHRS, CDR2 YFSETQ. For the CDR3, the DNA is TGCGCCAGCTCCAAGACGGATTATGGCTACACCTTC. Translating gives CASSKTDYGYTF.

The chain uses TRBV9 and TRBJ1-5; tentative D call: TRBD1 (5 bases). V was cut by 3 bases and J by 3 bases, with 13 bases left in between. CDR1 is SGDLS and CDR2 is YYNGEE in the germline V gene. CDR3 length: 15 residues. CDR3 in amino acids: CASSASPGNNQPQHF. CDR3 DNA sequence: TGTGCCAGCAGCGCATCTCCAGGGAACAATCAGCCCCAGCATTTT.

The rearrangement uses TRBV25-1 and TRBJ1-6, with 8 positions matching TRBD1. Germline CDR1 and CDR2: MGHDK and SYGVNS. The CDR3 is 16 residues long. The J segment lost 8 bases and the V segment lost 3 bases, leaving 9 bases of the junction unmatched. CDR3 amino acids: CASSDGQGLVYSPLHF. Written as DNA, the CDR3 is TGTGCCAGCAGTGACGGACAGGGCTTAGTTTATTCACCCCTCCACTTT.

The chain combines TRBV12-3 or TRBV12-4 with TRBJ2-7; D gene unclear. This CDR3 spans 15 amino acids. Trimming left V 2 bases short and J 3 bases short, with 14 bases between. Here the CDR3 reads CASSLQENGVYEQYF. Written as DNA, the CDR3 is TGTGCCAGCAGTTTACAAGAGAATGGGGTCTACGAGCAGTACTTC.

V usage is TRBV20-1 and J usage is TRBJ1-1; 7 positions agree with TRBD1. The CDR3 has 14 residues. The J segment lost 7 bases and the V segment lost 5 bases, leaving 13 bases of the junction unmatched. The germline V gene encodes CDR1 DFQATT and CDR2 SNEGSKA (reference sequence). The CDR3 sequence: CSAAPGTDLREAFF. In DNA form, the CDR3 reads TGCAGTGCTGCCCCCGGGACAGACCTCCGTGAAGCTTTCTTT.

The rearrangement uses TRBV19 and TRBJ2-7; perhaps TRBD1 as D (6 bases). Trimming cost V 11 bases and J 0 bases, with 17 bases left between them. Germline loops: CDR1 LNHDA, CDR2 SQIVND (reference sequence). The CDR3 has 14 amino acids. The CDR3 nucleotides are TGTGCCGCGGCTACGATGACAGGCTCCTACGAGCAGTACTTC. It is translated as CAAATMTGSYEQYF.

This clonotype appeared many times. The V and J genes are TRBV5-1 and TRBJ2-1, with D perhaps TRBD1 (6 bases). CDR3 length: 14 residues. Trimming took 0 bases from V and 10 from J, leaving 14 bases between them. In germline, CDR1 is SGHRS, CDR2 YFSETQ. The CDR3 sequence: CASSLAQGNDEQFF. The CDR3 DNA reads as TGCGCCAGCAGCTTGGCACAGGGAAATGACGAGCAGTTCTTC.

With regard to this clonotype: Possible read error: a much larger clone is one base away. The chain uses TRBV9 and TRBJ2-1; D is unclear. Germline V gene data show CDR1 as SGDLS and CDR2 as YYNGEE. Trimming removed 6 bases from V and 6 bases from J, with 16 bases in between. There are 14 residues in the CDR3. As DNA, the CDR3 is TGTGCCAGCAACGCCATGGATCTGGGCAATGAGCAGTTCTTC. As protein: CASNAMDLGNEQFF.

This clonotype was picked up a small number of times. This sequence joins TRBV5-1 and TRBJ2-4; the D is unclear. Trimming shortened V by 4 bases and J by 15 bases, and 20 bases separated the two germline ends. The CDR3 loop spans 13 amino acids. Germline CDR1 SGHRS, CDR2 YFSETQ. CDR3 nucleotide sequence: TGCGCCAGCAGCGTTACAGAAGGGTCCGCAACGTACTTC. Amino acids: CASSVTEGSATYF.

This clonotype was picked up many times. This chain links TRBV6-5 with TRBJ2-1; weak D call: TRBD1 (6 bases). The CDR3 is made up of 14 amino acids. Trimming removed 6 bases at V and 4 bases at J, with 13 bases between. CDR1 is MNHEY and CDR2 is SVGAGI in the germline V gene. CDR3 nucleotide sequence: TGTGCCAGCAGCCCGGGCAGGGGTTACAATGAGCAGTTCTTC. Translated: CASSPGRGYNEQFF.

This rearrangement joins TRBV12-3 or TRBV12-4 to TRBJ1-2, with D hard to call. V was cut by 7 bases and J by 3 bases, with 15 bases left in between. This CDR3 has 14 residues. Written as DNA, the CDR3 is TGTGCCAGCAACATTGCGGGTATAGACTATGGCTACACCTTC. Protein: CASNIAGIDYGYTF.

The CDR3: CASSRNKGEYNEQFF. CDR3 nucleotides: TGCGCCAGCAGCCGAAATAAGGGCGAATACAATGAGCAGTTCTTC. The V call is TRBV4-3, the J call TRBJ2-1, with no clear D. The CDR3 consists of 15 residues. Germline CDR1 is LGHNA and CDR2 is YSLEER. Trimming stripped 4 bases from V and 4 bases from J, with 14 bases between.

This clonotype was recorded many times. V usage is TRBV5-1 and J usage is TRBJ2-1, with 8 bases identical to TRBD2. This CDR3 is built from 15 residues. The V gene end was trimmed by 1 base and the J gene end by 6 bases; junction bases not matched to a gene: 6. Per germline, CDR1 SGHRS and CDR2 YFSETQ. The CDR3 coding sequence is TGCGCCAGCAGCTTGAGCGGGGGTGCTCGCAATGAGCAGTTCTTC. Amino acid sequence: CASSLSGGARNEQFF.

This clonotype was counted at least ten times. The chain links TRBV12-3 or TRBV12-4 to TRBJ2-3; either TRBD1 or TRBD2 may supply D (5 bases each). The CDR3 is 14 residues long. V was shortened by 6 bases and J by 1 base, with 11 bases between the two germline ends. CDR3 nucleotides: TGTGCCAGCAGAGATTTGGGGGGCACAGATACGCAGTATTTT. This translates into CASRDLGGTDTQYF.

CDR3 sequence (DNA): TGCAGCGTTGATTTGGGGCTAGCGCGAGCTATCAGCACAGATACGCAGTATTTT. Residues: CSVDLGLARAISTDTQYF. The gene calls are TRBV29-1 and TRBJ2-3; tentative D call: TRBD2 (6 bases). Germline V gene lookup returns CDR1 SQVTM and CDR2 ANQGSEA. Trimming left V 3 bases short and J 0 bases short, with 22 bases between. This CDR3 has 18 amino acids.

V is TRBV14 and J is TRBJ2-3; D is unresolved. Trimming took 2 bases from V and 1 from J, leaving 4 bases between them. Germline lookup yields CDR1 SGHDN and CDR2 FVKESK. This CDR3 is 13 amino acids long. The CDR3 region has the DNA TGTGCCAGCAGCCAATTTCGCACAGATACGCAGTATTTT. Its translation is CASSQFRTDTQYF.

As regards this clonotype: A clone one base away is much larger, so this may be a read error. This CDR3 is CASSATGSASYTF. CDR3 coding DNA: TGTGCCAGCAGCGCTACCGGATCGGCCAGCTACACCTTC. The chain recombines TRBV6-2 or TRBV6-3 with TRBJ1-2, with unresolved D. The germline V gene has CDR1 MNHEY and CDR2 SVGEGT. Trimming removed 6 bases at V and 9 bases at J, with 17 bases between. The CDR3 totals 13 residues.

CDR3: CASSLERARSGANVLTF. The CDR3 DNA sequence: TGTGCCAGCAGTTTGGAAAGGGCGCGTTCCGGGGCCAACGTCCTGACTTTC. The chain joins TRBV28 to TRBJ2-6; D uncertain. Germline V gene data show CDR1 as MDHEN and CDR2 as SYDVKM. V lost 3 bases, J lost 4 bases, and 16 bases lay in between. The CDR3 consists of 17 residues.

This chain connects TRBV28 to TRBJ2-1; 12 positions match TRBD2. The DNA end lines up better with TRBJ2-7; the J call may be wrong. There are 20 residues in the CDR3. Germline lookup yields CDR1 MDHEN and CDR2 SYDVKM. CDR3 amino acids: CASTPATRTGLAGPYNEQYF. CDR3 coding DNA: TGTGCCAGCACCCCCGCAACCCGGACCGGACTAGCGGGGCCTTACAATGAGCAGTACTTC.

In this sample, this clonotype turned up many times. The chain is built from TRBV20-1 and TRBJ2-3; D gene unclear. V lost 7 bases, J lost 0 bases, and 8 bases lay in between. Germline values: CDR1 DFQATT, CDR2 SNEGSKA (reference sequence). The CDR3 spans 12 residues. The DNA for the CDR3 is TGCAGTGAGGCCGCTAGCACAGATACGCAGTATTTT. Its translation is CSEAASTDTQYF.

This clonotype was picked up a small number of times. The chain uses TRBV6-5 and TRBJ2-4; D is perhaps TRBD1 (7 bases). Germline V CDR1 and CDR2: MNHEY, SVGAGI. The CDR3 sequence is 14 residues long. Trimming pared 5 bases from V and 7 bases from J, leaving 15 bases between. The CDR3 is CASSDPTGRNIQYF. In DNA, the CDR3 is TGTGCCAGCAGTGACCCGACAGGGAGGAACATTCAGTACTTC.

The V gene is TRBV4-3, the J gene TRBJ1-4; possible D gene TRBD1, 6 bases. CDR3 size: 15 residues. Deletions cut 5 bases from V and 8 bases from J, with 18 bases between. CDR1 LGHNA and CDR2 YSLEER come from the germline V gene. The CDR3 DNA follows: TGCGCCAGCAGCTTGCTCGGGGGGCTAGAAGAAAAACTGTTTTTT. This gives the protein CASSLLGGLEEKLFF.

The chain combines TRBV3-1 with TRBJ2-4, with a possible D match to TRBD2 (5 bases). Germline values: CDR1 LGHDT, CDR2 YNNKEL (reference sequence). V was trimmed by 0 bases and J by 2 bases, leaving 8 bases between them. This CDR3 has 15 residues. CDR3 residues: CASSQEAGTKNIQYF. CDR3 nucleotides: TGTGCCAGCAGCCAAGAGGCCGGGACCAAAAACATTCAGTACTTC.

This clonotype was counted at least ten times. V is TRBV7-6 and J is TRBJ1-5; D is undetermined. The CDR3 is made up of 13 amino acids. Trimming took off 5 bases at V and 0 bases at J, with 5 bases between the two ends. The germline CDR1 and CDR2 sequences are SGHVS and FNYEAQ. CDR3 nucleotide sequence: TGTGCCAGCAGCGCATATAGCAATCAGCCCCAGCATTTT. Protein: CASSAYSNQPQHF.

The chain carries TRBV27 and TRBJ1-5; D may be TRBD1 (5 bases). Germline V gives CDR1 MNHEY, CDR2 SMNVEV (reference sequence). CDR3 length: 15 amino acids. Trimming stripped 2 bases from V and 5 bases from J, with 13 bases between. In nucleotides, the CDR3 is TGTGCCAGCAGTTTAGGGGGATCTTCTCATCAGCCCCAGCATTTT. Translated, it gives CASSLGGSSHQPQHF.

A remark on this clonotype: A read error may explain this, as a much larger clone is one base away. This chain connects TRBV28 to TRBJ1-2; D ambiguous. This CDR3 is built from 15 residues. Trimming removed 5 bases from V and 0 bases from J, with 13 bases in between. CDR1 is MDHEN, CDR2 SYDVKM, per germline. The CDR3 nucleotides are TGTGCCAGCAGTACTTTGGTCAGTTCTAACTATGGCTACACCTTC. Its translation: CASSTLVSSNYGYTF.

The V call is TRBV18, the J call TRBJ2-1, with D tentatively TRBD2 (5 bases). V was trimmed by 3 bases and J by 15 bases, leaving 24 bases between them. The V gene's germline CDR1 is KGHSH and CDR2 LQKENI. The CDR3 sequence is 15 residues long. DNA for the CDR3: TGTGCCAGCTCACCCGGTGTCGCGGAGGACCGCAAGGGGTTCTTC. This gives the protein CASSPGVAEDRKGFF.